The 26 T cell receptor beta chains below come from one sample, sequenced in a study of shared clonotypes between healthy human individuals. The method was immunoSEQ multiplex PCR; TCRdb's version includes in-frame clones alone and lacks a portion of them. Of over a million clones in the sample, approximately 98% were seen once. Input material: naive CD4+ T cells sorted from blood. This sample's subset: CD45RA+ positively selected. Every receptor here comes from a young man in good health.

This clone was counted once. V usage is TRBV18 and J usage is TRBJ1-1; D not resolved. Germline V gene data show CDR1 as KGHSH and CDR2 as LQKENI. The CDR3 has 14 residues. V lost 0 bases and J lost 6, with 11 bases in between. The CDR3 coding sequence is TGTGCCAGCTCACCACCAGGGAGTGACCCTGAAGCTTTCTTT. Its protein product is CASSPPGSDPEAFF.

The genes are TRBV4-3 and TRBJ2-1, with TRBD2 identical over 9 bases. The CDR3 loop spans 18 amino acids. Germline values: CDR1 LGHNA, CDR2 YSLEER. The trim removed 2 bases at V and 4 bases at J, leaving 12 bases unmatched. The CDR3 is CASSQYYSGSNEYNEQFF. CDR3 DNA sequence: TGCGCCAGCAGCCAATACTATAGCGGGAGCAACGAGTACAATGAGCAGTTCTTC.

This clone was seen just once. The CDR3 nucleotides read TGCAGCGTTGTGGGGCGGGTTAAGGACGAGCAGTACTTC. Residues: CSVVGRVKDEQYF. V is TRBV29-1 and J is TRBJ2-7; D might be TRBD1 or TRBD2, each matching 5 bases. The V gene lost 4 bases and the J gene lost 5 bases, with 15 bases spanning the gap. The CDR3 runs to 13 residues. The V gene's germline CDR1 is SQVTM and CDR2 ANQGSEA.

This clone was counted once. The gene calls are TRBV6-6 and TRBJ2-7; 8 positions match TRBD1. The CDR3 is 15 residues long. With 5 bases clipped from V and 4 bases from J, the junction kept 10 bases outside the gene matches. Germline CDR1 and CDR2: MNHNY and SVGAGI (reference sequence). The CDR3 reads CASSDRGIGPYEQYF. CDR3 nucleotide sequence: TGTGCCAGCAGTGACAGGGGAATCGGCCCTTACGAGCAGTACTTC.

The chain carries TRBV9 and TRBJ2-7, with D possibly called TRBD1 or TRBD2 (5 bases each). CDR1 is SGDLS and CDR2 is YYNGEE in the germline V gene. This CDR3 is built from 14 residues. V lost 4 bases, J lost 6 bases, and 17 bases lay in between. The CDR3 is CASSRDLQGVEQYF. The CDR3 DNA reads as TGTGCCAGCAGCCGGGACCTCCAGGGAGTCGAGCAGTACTTC.

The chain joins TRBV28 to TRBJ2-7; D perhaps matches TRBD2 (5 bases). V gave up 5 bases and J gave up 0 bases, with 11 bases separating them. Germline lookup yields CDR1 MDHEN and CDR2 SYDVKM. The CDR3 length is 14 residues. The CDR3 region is CASSIRTGSYEQYF. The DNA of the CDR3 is TGTGCCAGCAGTATTAGGACTGGCTCCTACGAGCAGTACTTC.

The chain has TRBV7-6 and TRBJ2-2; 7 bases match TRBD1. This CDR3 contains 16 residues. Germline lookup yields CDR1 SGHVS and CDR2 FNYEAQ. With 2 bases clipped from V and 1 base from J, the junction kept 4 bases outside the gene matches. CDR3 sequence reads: CASSLLGTVNTGELFF. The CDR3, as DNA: TGTGCCAGCAGCTTACTTGGGACAGTGAACACCGGGGAGCTGTTTTTT.

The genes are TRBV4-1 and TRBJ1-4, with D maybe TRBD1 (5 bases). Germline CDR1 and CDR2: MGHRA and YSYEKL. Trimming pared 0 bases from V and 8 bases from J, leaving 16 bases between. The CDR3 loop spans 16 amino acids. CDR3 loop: CASSQDLPGGGEKLFF. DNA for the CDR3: TGCGCCAGCAGCCAAGATCTCCCGGGGGGAGGCGAAAAACTGTTTTTT.

This CDR3 is CASGTAPSTDTQYF. CDR3 in DNA: TGTGCCAGCGGGACCGCCCCTAGCACAGATACGCAGTATTTT. The chain joins TRBV2 to TRBJ2-3; D assignment may be TRBD1 or TRBD2 (5 bases each). Trimming removed 8 bases at V and 0 bases at J, with 12 bases between. CDR3 length: 14 amino acids. Germline V gives CDR1 SNHLY, CDR2 FYNNEI.

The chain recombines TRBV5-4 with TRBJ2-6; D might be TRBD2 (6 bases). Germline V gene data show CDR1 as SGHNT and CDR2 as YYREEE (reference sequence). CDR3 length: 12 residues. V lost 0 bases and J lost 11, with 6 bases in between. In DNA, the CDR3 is TGTGCCAGCAGCTTGGGGGGGGACGTCCTGACTTTC. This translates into CASSLGGDVLTF.

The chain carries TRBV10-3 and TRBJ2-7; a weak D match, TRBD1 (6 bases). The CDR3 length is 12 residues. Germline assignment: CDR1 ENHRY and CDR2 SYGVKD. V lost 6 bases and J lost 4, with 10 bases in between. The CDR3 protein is CAIRNTGYEQYF. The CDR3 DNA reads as TGTGCCATCAGGAATACAGGGTACGAGCAGTACTTC.

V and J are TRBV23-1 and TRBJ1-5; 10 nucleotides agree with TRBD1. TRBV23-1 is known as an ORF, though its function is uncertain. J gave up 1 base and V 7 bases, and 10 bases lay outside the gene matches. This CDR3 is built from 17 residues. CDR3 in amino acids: CASKRDRGRESNQPQHF. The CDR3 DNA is TGCGCCAGCAAAAGGGACAGGGGACGGGAAAGCAATCAGCCCCAGCATTTT.

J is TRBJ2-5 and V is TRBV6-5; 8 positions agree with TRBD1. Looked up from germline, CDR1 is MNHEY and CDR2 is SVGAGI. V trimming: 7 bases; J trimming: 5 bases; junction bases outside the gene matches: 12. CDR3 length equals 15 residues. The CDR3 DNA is TGTGCCAGCACCCCTTTGACAGGGGTGGGTGAGACCCAGTACTTC. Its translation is CASTPLTGVGETQYF.

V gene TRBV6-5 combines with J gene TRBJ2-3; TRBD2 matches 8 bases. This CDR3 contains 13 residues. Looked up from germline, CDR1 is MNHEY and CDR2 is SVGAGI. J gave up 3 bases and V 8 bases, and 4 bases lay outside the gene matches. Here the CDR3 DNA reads TGTGCCAGCTGGGCGGGAGGAACAGATACGCAGTATTTT. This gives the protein CASWAGGTDTQYF.

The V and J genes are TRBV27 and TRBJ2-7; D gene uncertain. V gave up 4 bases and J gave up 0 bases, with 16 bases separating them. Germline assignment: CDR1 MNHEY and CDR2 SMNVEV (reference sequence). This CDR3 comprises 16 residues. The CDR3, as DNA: TGTGCCAGCAGTTCCCTGACTCGCCCGAGCTCCTACGAGCAGTACTTC. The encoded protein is CASSSLTRPSSYEQYF.

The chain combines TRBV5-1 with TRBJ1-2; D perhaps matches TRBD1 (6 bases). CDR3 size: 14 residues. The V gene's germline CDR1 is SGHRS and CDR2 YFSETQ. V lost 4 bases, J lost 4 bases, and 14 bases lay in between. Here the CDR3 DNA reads TGCGCCAGCAGCACTGAACAGGGTACCTATGGCTACACCTTC. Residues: CASSTEQGTYGYTF. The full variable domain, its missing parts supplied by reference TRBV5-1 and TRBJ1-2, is KAGVTQTPRYLIKTRGQQVTLSCSPISGHRSVSWYQQTPGQGLQFLFEYFSETQRNKGNFPGRFSGRQFSNSRSEMNVSTLELGDSALYLCASSTEQGTYGYTFGSGTRLTVV.

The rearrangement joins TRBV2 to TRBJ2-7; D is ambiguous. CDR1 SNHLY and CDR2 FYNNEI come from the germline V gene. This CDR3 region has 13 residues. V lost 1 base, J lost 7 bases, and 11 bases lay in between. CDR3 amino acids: CASSEVVVGEQYF. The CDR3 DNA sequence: TGTGCCAGCAGTGAAGTTGTTGTGGGAGAGCAGTACTTC.

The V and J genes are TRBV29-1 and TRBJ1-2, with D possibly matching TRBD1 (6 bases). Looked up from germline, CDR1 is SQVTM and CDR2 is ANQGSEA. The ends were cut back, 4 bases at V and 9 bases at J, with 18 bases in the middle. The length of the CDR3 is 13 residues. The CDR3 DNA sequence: TGCAGCGTTGTAAGACCAGGGGAAAGCAGCTACACCTTC. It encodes CSVVRPGESSYTF.

The CDR3 loop reads CASSLAGEGSYGYTF. The CDR3 DNA sequence: TGCGCCAGCAGCTTGGCCGGGGAAGGCTCCTATGGCTACACCTTC. The V gene is TRBV5-1, the J gene TRBJ1-2; D is undetermined. V lost 0 bases and J 4 bases, leaving 13 bases between the germline ends. Germline CDR1 reads SGHRS; CDR2 reads YFSETQ. This CDR3 has 15 residues. Full variable domain (outside the CDR3, taken from reference TRBV5-1 and TRBJ1-2): KAGVTQTPRYLIKTRGQQVTLSCSPISGHRSVSWYQQTPGQGLQFLFEYFSETQRNKGNFPGRFSGRQFSNSRSEMNVSTLELGDSALYLCASSLAGEGSYGYTFGSGTRLTVV.

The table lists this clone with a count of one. In DNA, the CDR3 is TGTGCCAGCAGCGTGGGCAATTGGGGCACCGGGGAGCTGTTTTTT. It translates to CASSVGNWGTGELFF. The chain employs TRBV9 and TRBJ2-2; D not resolved. This CDR3 region has 15 residues. CDR1 and CDR2 from the germline V gene are SGDLS and YYNGEE. Between the trimmed V and J ends, which lost 2 bases and 4 bases, there was a span of 12 bases. Full variable domain (remainder filled in from reference TRBV9 and TRBJ2-2): DSGVTQTPKHLITATGQRVTLRCSPRSGDLSVYWYQQSLDQGLQFLIQYYNGEERAKGNILERFSAQQFPDLHSELNLSSLELGDSALYFCASSVGNWGTGELFFGEGSRLTVL.

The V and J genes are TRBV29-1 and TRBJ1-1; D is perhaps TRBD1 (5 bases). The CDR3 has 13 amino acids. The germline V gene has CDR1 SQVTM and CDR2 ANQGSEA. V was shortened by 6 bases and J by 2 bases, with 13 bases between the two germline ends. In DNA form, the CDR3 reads TGCAGCGTAAAAGGGGCGAGCAACACTGAAGCTTTCTTT. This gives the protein CSVKGASNTEAFF.

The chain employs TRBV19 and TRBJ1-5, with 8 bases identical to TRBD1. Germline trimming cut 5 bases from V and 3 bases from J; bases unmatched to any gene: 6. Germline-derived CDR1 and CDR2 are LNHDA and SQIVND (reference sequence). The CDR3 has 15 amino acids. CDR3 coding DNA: TGTGCCAGTAGTGCCCAGGGGGCTCCCAATCAGCCCCAGCATTTT. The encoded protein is CASSAQGAPNQPQHF.

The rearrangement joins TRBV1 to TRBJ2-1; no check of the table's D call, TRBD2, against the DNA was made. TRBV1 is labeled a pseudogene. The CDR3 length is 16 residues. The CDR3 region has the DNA TGCACCAGCAGCCCCGGGACTAGACCACCAACCAATGAGCAGTTCTTC. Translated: CTSSPGTRPPTNEQFF.

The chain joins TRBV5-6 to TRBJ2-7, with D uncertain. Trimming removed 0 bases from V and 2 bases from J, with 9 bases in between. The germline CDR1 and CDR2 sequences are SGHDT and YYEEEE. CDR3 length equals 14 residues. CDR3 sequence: CASSLAGIAYEQYF. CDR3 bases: TGTGCCAGCAGCTTGGCGGGCATAGCCTACGAGCAGTACTTC.

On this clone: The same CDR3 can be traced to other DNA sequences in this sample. This CDR3 reads CSVEEAYEQYF. In DNA, the CDR3 is TGCAGCGTTGAAGAGGCATACGAGCAGTACTTC. V and J are TRBV29-1 and TRBJ2-7; D is unclear. This CDR3 contains 11 residues. The germline V and J ends were trimmed by 0 bases and 4 bases, with 4 bases remaining between them. Germline values: CDR1 SQVTM, CDR2 ANQGSEA.

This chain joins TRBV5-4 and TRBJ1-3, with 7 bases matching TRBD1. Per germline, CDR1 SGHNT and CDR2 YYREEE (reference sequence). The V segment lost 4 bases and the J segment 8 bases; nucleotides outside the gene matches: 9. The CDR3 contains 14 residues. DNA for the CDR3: TGTGCCAGCAGCCCGGGACAGCGGGTAGACACCATATATTTT. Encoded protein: CASSPGQRVDTIYF.